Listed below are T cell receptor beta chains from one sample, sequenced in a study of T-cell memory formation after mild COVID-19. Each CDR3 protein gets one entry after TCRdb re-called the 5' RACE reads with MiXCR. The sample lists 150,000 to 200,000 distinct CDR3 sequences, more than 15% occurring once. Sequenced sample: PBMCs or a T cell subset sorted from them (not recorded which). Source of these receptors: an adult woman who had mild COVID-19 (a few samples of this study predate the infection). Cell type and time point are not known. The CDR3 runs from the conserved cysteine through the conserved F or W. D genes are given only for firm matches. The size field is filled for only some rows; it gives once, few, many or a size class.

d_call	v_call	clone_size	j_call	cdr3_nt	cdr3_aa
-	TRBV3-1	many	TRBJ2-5	TGTGCCAGCACCTACGGAGGCGGGAAGACCCAGTACTTC	CASTYGGGKTQYF
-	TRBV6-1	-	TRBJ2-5	TGTGCCAGCAGTGGGGCCGCGAGTAGAAAGACCCAGTACTTC	CASSGAASRKTQYF
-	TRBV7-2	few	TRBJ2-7	TGTGCCAGCAGCCCCCCCGGGAGCTTCAACGAGCAGTACTTC	CASSPPGSFNEQYF
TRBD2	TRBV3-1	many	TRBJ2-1	TGTGCCAGCATCCCAGTCAGACTAGCGTTAACCCCACACCACTACAATGAGCAGTTCTTC	CASIPVRLALTPHHYNEQFF
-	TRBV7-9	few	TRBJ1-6	TGTGCCAGCAGCCTCCGACCGGTCCTAGGCTCCTATAATTCACCCCTCCACTTT	CASSLRPVLGSYNSPLHF
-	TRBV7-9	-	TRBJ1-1	TGTGCCACCTCAGGGTTGTGGGCTTTCTTT	CATSGLWAFF
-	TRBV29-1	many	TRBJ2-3	TGCAGCGTTGAGAAGGGGGGTAGCGGGTCCAGACTGGATACGCAGTATTTT	CSVEKGGSGSRLDTQYF
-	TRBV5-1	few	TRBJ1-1	TGCGCCAGCTCTGTTAACAGGGCAAAAGCTTTCTTT	CASSVNRAKAFF
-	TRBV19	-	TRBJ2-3	TGTGCCAGTAGGGACCGACTTGCTAGCACAGATACGCAGTATTTT	CASRDRLASTDTQYF
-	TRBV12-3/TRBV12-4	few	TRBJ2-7	TGTGCCAGCAGCCTAGGGCGGGCCGAGCAGTACTTC	CASSLGRAEQYF
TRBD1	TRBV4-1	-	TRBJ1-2	TGCGCCAGCAGCCAAGAGGCAGGGGGCTTGGGATACACCTTC	CASSQEAGGLGYTF
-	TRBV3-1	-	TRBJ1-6	TGTGCCAGCAGCAATCTGGGTCCGGCCTATAATTCACCCCTCCACTTT	CASSNLGPAYNSPLHF
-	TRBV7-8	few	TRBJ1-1	TGTGCCAGCAGTAGATACAGGGTCGGGATCACTGAAGCTTTCTTT	CASSRYRVGITEAFF
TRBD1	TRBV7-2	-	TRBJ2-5	TGTGCCAGCAGCCGCGACAGGGTGGAGACCCAGTACTTC	CASSRDRVETQYF
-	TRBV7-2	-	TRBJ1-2	TGTGCCAGCACCCCTAATTATATAGACTATGGCTACACCTTC	CASTPNYIDYGYTF
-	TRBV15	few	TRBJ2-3	TGTGCCACCAGCAGAGAGGCCTTAAGCACAGATACGCAGTATTTT	CATSREALSTDTQYF
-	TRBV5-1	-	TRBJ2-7	TGCGCCAGCAGCTCCGCGCCCACCTACGAGCAGTACTTC	CASSSAPTYEQYF
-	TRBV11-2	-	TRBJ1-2	TGTGCCAGCAGCTTAGAACCGGGCTCCAACTATGGCTACACCTTC	CASSLEPGSNYGYTF
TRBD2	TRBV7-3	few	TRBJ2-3	TGTGCCAGCAGTACGGAAGCGGGAGGGCCCCATACGCAGTATTTT	CASSTEAGGPHTQYF
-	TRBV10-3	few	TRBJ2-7	TGTGCCATCAGTGGGGACGGCTACGAGCAGTACTTC	CAISGDGYEQYF
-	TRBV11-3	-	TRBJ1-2	TGTGCCAGCAGCTTCGAGCAGAACTATGGCTACACCTTC	CASSFEQNYGYTF
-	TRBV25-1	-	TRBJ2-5	TGTGCCAGCAGTCGCCGGCCAAAAGAGACCCAGTACTTC	CASSRRPKETQYF
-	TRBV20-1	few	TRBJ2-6	TGCAGTGCTAGAGACGGCGGAAGCTCTGGGGCCAACGTCCTGACTTTC	CSARDGGSSGANVLTF
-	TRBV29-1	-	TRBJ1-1	TGCAGCGTTGAGCCACAGGGAGGCCGACAAGCTTTCTTT	CSVEPQGGRQAFF
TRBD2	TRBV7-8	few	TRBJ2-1	TGTGCCAGCAGCGCGGGGACTAGTGGGTTTGGCAATGAGCAGTTCTTC	CASSAGTSGFGNEQFF
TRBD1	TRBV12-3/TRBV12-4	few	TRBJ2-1	TGTGCCAGCACCCTAGGGGGACAGGCGACACGCAATGAGCAGTTCTTC	CASTLGGQATRNEQFF
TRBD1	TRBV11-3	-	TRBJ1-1	TGTGCCAGCAGCGCACAGGGGGGGAACACTGAAGCTTTCTTT	CASSAQGGNTEAFF
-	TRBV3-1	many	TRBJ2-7	TGTGCCAGCAGCCGCTGGTCCTACGAGCAGTACTTC	CASSRWSYEQYF
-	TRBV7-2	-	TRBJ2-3	TGTGCCAGCAGCTTAGACGGCTATAGCACAGATACGCAGTATTTT	CASSLDGYSTDTQYF
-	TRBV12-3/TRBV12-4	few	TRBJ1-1	TGTGCCAGCAGCCCTGAGGAGGGGCGGAGGAACACTGAAGCTTTCTTT	CASSPEEGRRNTEAFF
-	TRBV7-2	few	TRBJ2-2	TGTGCCAGCAGCTTCAACAGATTCGCGAACACCGGGGAGCTGTTTTTT	CASSFNRFANTGELFF